The next 17 T cell receptor beta chains were all read from a single sample in a study of cytomegalovirus exposure and HLA in healthy donors. Profiled with immunoSEQ multiplex PCR; TCRdb holds only in-frame clones, not every one. The table shows 200,000 to 250,000 clones, with 83% occurring only once. Material: PBMCs. Receptor source: a woman aged 18-29 years in good health and CMV-seronegative.

CDR3 sequence (DNA): TGTGCCAGCAGCTACACCGGCCCAAGCTACGAGCAGTACTTC. Translating it yields CASSYTGPSYEQYF. The chain is built from TRBV11-1 and TRBJ2-7, with D hard to call. Germline V gene lookup returns CDR1 SGHAT and CDR2 FQDESV (reference sequence). V was shortened by 4 bases and J by 3 bases, with 13 bases between the two germline ends. The CDR3 consists of 14 residues. The whole variable domain, remainder taken from reference TRBV11-1 and TRBJ2-7, is EAEVAQSPRYKITEKSQAVAFWCDPISGHATLYWYRQILGQGPELLVQFQDESVVDDSQLPKDRFSAERLKGVDSTLKIQPAELGDSAMYLCASSYTGPSYEQYFGPGTRLTVT.

The chain recombines TRBV5-6 with TRBJ1-1; D gene uncertain. Trimming removed 2 bases at V and 8 bases at J, with 10 bases between. The CDR3 totals 12 residues. Germline CDR1 reads SGHDT; CDR2 reads YYEEEE. The CDR3 here is CASSFSGSEAFF. For the CDR3, the DNA is TGTGCCAGCAGCTTCAGCGGGTCCGAAGCTTTCTTT.

The rearrangement uses TRBV5-1 and TRBJ2-2, with D tentatively TRBD2 (6 bases). Trimming shortened V by 4 bases and J by 1 base, and 14 bases separated the two germline ends. The germline CDR1 and CDR2 sequences are SGHRS and YFSETQ. This CDR3 spans 16 amino acids. The CDR3, as DNA: TGCGCCAGCAGCCCGCGGGTAGCGGAGAACACCGGGGAGCTGTTTTTT. Its translation: CASSPRVAENTGELFF.

The genes are TRBV27 and TRBJ2-7; TRBD1 agrees at 8 bases. The CDR3 totals 12 residues. In germline, CDR1 is MNHEY, CDR2 SMNVEV (reference sequence). With V trimmed by 8 bases and J by 5 bases, 5 bases remained unmatched. CDR3 sequence (DNA): TGTGCCAGCGGACAGGGTCGGGACGAGCAGTACTTC. Protein sequence: CASGQGRDEQYF.

The genes are TRBV5-6 and TRBJ2-5; perhaps TRBD2 as D (5 bases). The V gene's germline CDR1 is SGHDT and CDR2 YYEEEE. The V and J ends lost 6 bases and 4 bases respectively, with 13 bases between them. The CDR3 contains 13 residues. CDR3: CASTQTSGETQYF. The CDR3 DNA reads TGTGCCAGCACCCAAACTAGTGGAGAGACCCAGTACTTC.

This chain connects TRBV27 to TRBJ2-7, with 9 nucleotides matching TRBD1. J was trimmed by 3 bases and V by 6 bases; bases with no gene match: 3. Germline CDR1 reads MNHEY; CDR2 reads SMNVEV (reference sequence). The CDR3 contains 13 residues. CDR3: CASSRDRDYEQYF. The DNA for the CDR3 is TGTGCCAGCAGCCGGGACAGGGACTACGAGCAGTACTTC.

The V call is TRBV6-6, the J call TRBJ1-5; perhaps TRBD1 as D (5 bases). Germline V gene sequence: CDR1 MNHNY, CDR2 SVGAGI (reference sequence). The V end lost 2 bases, the J end lost 0 bases, and 8 bases lay between the germline ends. This CDR3 is 15 amino acids long. The CDR3 region is CASSYGADSNQPQHF. CDR3 in DNA: TGTGCCAGCAGTTACGGGGCCGATAGCAATCAGCCCCAGCATTTT.

CDR3 sequence: CASSRRDSPTDTQYF. CDR3 DNA sequence: TGTGCCAGCTCAAGGCGGGACAGTCCCACAGATACGCAGTATTTT. V is TRBV18 and J is TRBJ2-3; D is possibly TRBD1 (7 bases). The CDR3 spans 15 residues. Germline CDR1 is KGHSH and CDR2 is LQKENI. V was clipped by 5 bases and J by 2 bases, with 14 bases between them.

The chain couples TRBV5-1 to TRBJ2-1; no definite D call. CDR1 and CDR2 from the germline V gene are SGHRS and YFSETQ. V was clipped by 7 bases and J by 0 bases, with 11 bases between them. CDR3 length: 14 residues. The DNA for the CDR3 is TGCGCCAGCGGCGAAGAAGGCTCCTACAATGAGCAGTTCTTC. Residues: CASGEEGSYNEQFF.

The V call is TRBV2, the J call TRBJ2-7, with TRBD2 matching 8 bases. V trimming: 8 bases; J trimming: 3 bases; junction bases outside the gene matches: 6. Germline CDR1 and CDR2: SNHLY and FYNNEI. This CDR3 comprises 13 residues. This chain's CDR3 is CASCRTSSYEQYF. The CDR3 DNA follows: TGTGCCAGCTGCCGGACTAGCAGCTACGAGCAGTACTTC.

The V and J genes are TRBV11-3 and TRBJ2-7; 10 nucleotides agree with TRBD1. The V segment lost 4 bases and the J segment 4 bases; nucleotides outside the gene matches: 7. This CDR3 has 15 residues. Looked up from germline, CDR1 is SGHNT and CDR2 is YENEEA. CDR3 protein: CASSYTGTGAYEQYF. The CDR3 DNA reads TGTGCCAGCAGCTATACCGGGACAGGGGCTTACGAGCAGTACTTC.

This chain connects TRBV7-3 to TRBJ1-1, with a weak D call TRBD1 (5 bases). Germline V gives CDR1 SGHTA, CDR2 FQGTGA. The CDR3 extends over 15 amino acids. V was pared by 5 bases and J by 1 base, with 14 bases between. CDR3 amino acids: CASSTTGGTNTEAFF. The CDR3 region has the DNA TGTGCCAGCAGCACCACCGGAGGGACGAACACTGAAGCTTTCTTT.

The rearrangement joins TRBV28 to TRBJ2-3; TRBD2 matches 7 bases. Germline loops: CDR1 MDHEN, CDR2 SYDVKM. The length of the CDR3 is 15 residues. Trimming took 4 bases from V and 2 from J; bases not matched to a gene: 6. The CDR3 spells CASSSERGLTDTQYF. For the CDR3, the DNA is TGTGCCAGCAGTTCCGAGCGGGGCCTCACAGATACGCAGTATTTT.

The chain employs TRBV5-1 and TRBJ2-3; D possibly matches TRBD1 or TRBD2 (5 bases each). The CDR3 is 14 residues long. CDR1 is SGHRS, CDR2 YFSETQ, per germline. Trimming pared 0 bases from V and 4 bases from J, leaving 9 bases between. The DNA of the CDR3 is TGCGCCAGCAGCTTGGGGGACGCCTCAGATACGCAGTATTTT. The encoded protein is CASSLGDASDTQYF. The full variable domain, completed using reference TRBV5-1 and TRBJ2-3, is KAGVTQTPRYLIKTRGQQVTLSCSPISGHRSVSWYQQTPGQGLQFLFEYFSETQRNKGNFPGRFSGRQFSNSRSEMNVSTLELGDSALYLCASSLGDASDTQYFGPGTRLTVL.

There are a few counts of this clone. This chain joins TRBV4-1 and TRBJ1-2; D remains unclear. Germline V lookup: CDR1 MGHRA, CDR2 YSYEKL. V was trimmed by 1 base and J by 2 bases, leaving 14 bases between them. The CDR3 length is 16 residues. CDR3 protein: CASSQVSRARNYGYTF. As DNA, the CDR3 is TGCGCCAGCAGCCAAGTAAGTAGGGCGCGGAACTATGGCTACACCTTC.

The chain has TRBV10-3 and TRBJ1-5, with 7 bases fitting TRBD1. The CDR3 spans 14 residues. The germline gives CDR1 ENHRY, CDR2 SYGVKD. With V trimmed by 8 bases and J by 0 bases, 4 bases remained unmatched. The CDR3, as DNA: TGTGCCATCGGCGGGACAGTTAGCAATCAGCCCCAGCATTTT. Translated: CAIGGTVSNQPQHF.

The chain carries TRBV28 and TRBJ2-1, with TRBD2 matching 12 bases. This CDR3 spans 15 amino acids. Losses at the gene ends were 5 bases for V and 4 bases for J; bases not matched to a gene: 3. The germline V gene has CDR1 MDHEN and CDR2 SYDVKM. The CDR3 loop is CASSRGLAGYNEQFF. CDR3 nucleotide sequence: TGTGCCAGCAGTAGAGGACTAGCGGGGTACAATGAGCAGTTCTTC. The variable domain in full, completed from reference TRBV28 and TRBJ2-1, reads DVKVTQSSRYLVKRTGEKVFLECVQDMDHENMFWYRQDPGLGLRLIYFSYDVKMKEKGDIPEGYSVSREKKERFSLILESASTNQTSMYLCASSRGLAGYNEQFFGPGTRLTVL.